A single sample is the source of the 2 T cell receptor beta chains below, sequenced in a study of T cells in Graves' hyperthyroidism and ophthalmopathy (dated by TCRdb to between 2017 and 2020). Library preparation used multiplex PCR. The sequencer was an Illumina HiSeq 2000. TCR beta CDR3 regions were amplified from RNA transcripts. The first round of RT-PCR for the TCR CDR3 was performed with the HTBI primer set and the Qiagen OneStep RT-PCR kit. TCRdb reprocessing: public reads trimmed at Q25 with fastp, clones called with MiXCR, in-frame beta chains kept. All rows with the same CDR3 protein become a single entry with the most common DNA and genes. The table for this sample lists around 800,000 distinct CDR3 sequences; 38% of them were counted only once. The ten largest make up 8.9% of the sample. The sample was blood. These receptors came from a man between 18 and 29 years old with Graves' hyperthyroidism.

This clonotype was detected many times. The CDR3 DNA is TGTGCCAGCAGCGGACAGGACGATAATTCACCCCTCCACTTT. Amino acids: CASSGQDDNSPLHF. This chain uses TRBV7-9 with TRBJ1-6; 7 bases fit TRBD1. The CDR3 contains 14 residues. Germline V gives CDR1 SEHNR, CDR2 FQNEAQ (reference sequence). Trimming took 5 bases from V and 5 from J; bases not matched to a gene: 3.

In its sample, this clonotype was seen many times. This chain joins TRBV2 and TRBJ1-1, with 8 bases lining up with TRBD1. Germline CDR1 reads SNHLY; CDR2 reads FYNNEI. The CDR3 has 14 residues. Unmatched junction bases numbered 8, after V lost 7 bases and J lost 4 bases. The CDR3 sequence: CASTKTGAATEAFF. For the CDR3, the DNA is TGTGCCAGCACCAAGACAGGGGCGGCCACTGAAGCTTTCTTT.